The clone carrying this T cell receptor beta chain was seen a few times. Its antigen remains unknown. The data are from a study of identical twins. Study-wide results and limits: Twin pairs had excess sharing that was weaker in beta out-of-frame sequences. Shared out-of-frame alpha sequences (those common to twins) showed excess low generation probability. Findings came from cross-sectional statistics, without long-term follow-up of donors.

TCRdb reprocessed the 5' RACE reads via MiXCR and lists one record per CDR3 protein. This table has some 570,000 distinct CDR3 sequences, approximately 20% appearing once. CDR1 and CDR2 (germline): DFQATT, SNEGSKA (reference sequence). V trimming: 0 bases; J trimming: 13 bases; junction bases outside the gene matches: 10. This CDR3 is 14 amino acids long. These sequences were also reported in another study, on yellow fever vaccine responses in identical twins.

This TCR came from a young woman in good health. The rearrangement joins TRBV20-1 to TRBJ2-5; 11 nucleotides match TRBD2. Sequencing used CD4+ T cells sorted from blood. The CDR3 DNA reads TGCAGTGCTAGAGATCGGAGACTAGCGGGGTCGGGGTACTTC. Protein product: CSARDRRLAGSGYF.